This record looks at one TCR beta chain sequence and its context. Blood libraries mostly used roughly 520 ng genomic DNA, six replicates each. Method: immunoSEQ multiplex PCR; TCRdb's copy keeps in-frame clones and lacks some. This table has around 81,000 clones, approximately 80% appearing once. This record comes from a study of neoadjuvant anti-PD-1 for oral cavity cancer. At the level of the study: Patients without progression received a fourth nivolumab dose around day 43, then surgical resection on days 50-56.

CDR3 length: 16 amino acids. The germline V gene has CDR1 MDHEN and CDR2 SYDVKM. J lost 4 bases, V lost 6 bases, and 6 bases had no gene match. Cohort: HPV-negative, locally advanced oral cavity squamous cell carcinoma patients. This sequence was found in a person between 40 and 79 years old with oral cavity squamous cell carcinoma. The chain uses TRBV28 and TRBJ2-3, with 14 bases that match TRBD2. The sample consisted of PBMCs, taken before nivolumab (anti-PD-1) treatment. The CDR3 spells CASRTGTSGRPDTQYF. Written as DNA, the CDR3 is TGTGCCAGCAGGACCGGGACTAGCGGGAGACCAGATACGCAGTATTTT.